Listed here are 27 T cell receptor beta chains from one sample, sequenced in a study of CD8 T cells in ankylosing spondylitis. One entry per CDR3 protein results from TCRdb running MiXCR on the 5' RACE reads. The table has about 130,000 distinct CDR3 sequences, around 9.7% seen once. The sequencing input was blood, either unsorted or a sorted T cell fraction (not recorded which). All receptors derive from a male donor with ankylosing spondylitis or in good health (not recorded which).

The sample holds a few counts of this clonotype. This chain joins TRBV29-1 and TRBJ1-1, with TRBD1 matching 7 bases. Germline-derived CDR1 and CDR2 are SQVTM and ANQGSEA. V lost 4 bases to trimming and J lost 1 base; unmatched junction nucleotides: 0. The CDR3 sequence is 12 residues long. The CDR3 nucleotides read TGCAGCGTTGGGACAGGGAACACTGAAGCTTTCTTT. Protein sequence: CSVGTGNTEAFF.

This CDR3 reads CASSSPGLPPETQYF. The CDR3 bases are TGTGCCAGCAGCTCCCCGGGACTCCCCCCGGAGACCCAGTACTTC. This chain uses TRBV7-2 with TRBJ2-5, with D maybe TRBD2 (6 bases). The V end lost 4 bases, the J end lost 5 bases, and 17 bases lay between the germline ends. The CDR3 is 15 residues long. Germline CDR1 SGHTA, CDR2 FQGNSA.

This clonotype showed up many times. The chain joins TRBV12-3 or TRBV12-4 to TRBJ2-1; 10 positions match TRBD2. The V gene end was trimmed by 5 bases and the J gene end by 1 base; junction bases not matched to a gene: 5. This CDR3 has 16 amino acids. The CDR3 region has the DNA TGTGCCAGCAGTCCCGGACTAGCGGTATCCTACAATGAGCAGTTCTTC. It translates to CASSPGLAVSYNEQFF.

The sample holds many counts of this clonotype. The chain joins TRBV27 to TRBJ2-4; 7 bases are shared with TRBD1. CDR3 size: 13 residues. The germline V gene has CDR1 MNHEY and CDR2 SMNVEV (reference sequence). The ends lost 9 bases at V and 3 bases at J; junction bases unmatched: 5. Written as DNA, the CDR3 is TGTGCCAGTAGAACAGGGGACAAAAACATTCAGTACTTC. This encodes CASRTGDKNIQYF.

CDR3 DNA: TGTGCCAGCAGTTCCCCGTCAGCGGGAGGCCACGAGCAGTTCTTC. This translates into CASSSPSAGGHEQFF. The chain couples TRBV28 to TRBJ2-1; TRBD2 aligns across 9 bases. CDR3 length: 15 amino acids. J gave up 10 bases and V 4 bases, and 11 bases lay outside the gene matches. From germline, CDR1 is MDHEN and CDR2 SYDVKM.

This clonotype came up a few times. The chain has TRBV30 and TRBJ1-1, with D uncertain. Trimming shortened V by 2 bases and J by 8 bases, and 15 bases separated the two germline ends. Germline V lookup: CDR1 GTSNPN, CDR2 SVGIG (reference sequence). The CDR3 covers 13 residues. This CDR3 is CAWSNYGVREAFF. The CDR3 DNA reads as TGTGCCTGGAGTAATTATGGTGTTAGGGAAGCTTTCTTT.

This clonotype has ten or more counts. V and J are TRBV7-9 and TRBJ2-1; possibly TRBD1 for D (6 bases). CDR1 is SEHNR and CDR2 is FQNEAQ in the germline V gene (reference sequence). The V end lost 1 base, the J end lost 9 bases, and 16 bases lay between the germline ends. This CDR3 region has 15 residues. The chain's CDR3 is CASSLGQGSGGEQFF. CDR3 nucleotides: TGTGCCAGCAGCTTAGGCCAGGGGAGTGGTGGTGAGCAGTTCTTC.

This clonotype was picked up many times. V is TRBV6-2 or TRBV6-3 and J is TRBJ2-3; D is perhaps TRBD2 (6 bases). Looked up from germline, CDR1 is MNHEY and CDR2 is SVGEGT. The V and J ends lost 2 bases and 2 bases respectively, with 14 bases between them. The CDR3 runs 16 residues. Here the CDR3 DNA reads TGTGCCAGCAGTTACGGTAGCGGAGCTCACACAGATACGCAGTATTTT. It yields the protein CASSYGSGAHTDTQYF.

The V call is TRBV20-1, the J call TRBJ1-2; D gene unclear. Trimming removed 1 base at V and 4 bases at J, with 10 bases between. This CDR3 region has 13 residues. The V gene's germline CDR1 is DFQATT and CDR2 SNEGSKA (reference sequence). The DNA of the CDR3 is TGCAGTGCTAGAGTTGAGGGTGGCTATGGCTACACCTTC. Its protein is CSARVEGGYGYTF.

This clonotype was seen a few times. The J gene is TRBJ2-4, the V gene TRBV29-1, with a possible D match to TRBD2 (6 bases). The CDR3 totals 11 residues. The germline V and J ends were trimmed by 6 bases and 5 bases, with 8 bases remaining between them. Germline CDR1 SQVTM, CDR2 ANQGSEA. In DNA form, the CDR3 reads TGCAGCGTCCGGGAGCAAAACATTCAGTACTTC. It translates to CSVREQNIQYF. Supplemented by reference TRBV29-1 and TRBJ2-4, the full variable domain reads SAVISQKPSRDICQRGTSLTIQCQVDSQVTMMFWYRQQPGQSLTLIATANQGSEATYESGFVIDKFPISRPNLTFSTLTVSNMSPEDSSIYLCSVREQNIQYFGAGTRLSVL.

This chain connects TRBV28 to TRBJ2-2; possibly TRBD2 for D (5 bases). The germline V gene encodes CDR1 MDHEN and CDR2 SYDVKM. The CDR3 extends over 15 amino acids. Trimming left V 2 bases short and J 7 bases short, with 14 bases between. In DNA, the CDR3 is TGTGCCAGCAGTTTAGTATCGGGGAATCGCGGGGAGCTGTTTTTT. Residues: CASSLVSGNRGELFF.

This clonotype has a count of ten or more. The chain has TRBV20-1 and TRBJ2-7, with 8 positions matching TRBD2. V was pared by 3 bases and J by 6 bases, with 10 bases of the junction left unmatched. In germline, CDR1 is DFQATT, CDR2 SNEGSKA (reference sequence). CDR3 length: 14 amino acids. CDR3 protein: CSASRVSGVGEQYF. The CDR3 coding sequence is TGCAGTGCTAGTCGCGTTAGCGGGGTGGGCGAGCAGTACTTC.

The rearrangement uses TRBV18 and TRBJ2-2; D possibly uses TRBD1 or TRBD2 (5 bases each). The CDR3 loop spans 15 amino acids. The V end lost 1 base, the J end lost 1 base, and 7 bases lay between the germline ends. Germline CDR1 and CDR2: KGHSH and LQKENI. CDR3 amino acids: CASSPRGRNTGELFF. The CDR3 DNA sequence: TGTGCCAGCTCACCACGGGGACGGAACACCGGGGAGCTGTTTTTT. The complete variable domain, with remaining parts taken from reference TRBV18 and TRBJ2-2, reads NAGVMQNPRHLVRRRGQEARLRCSPMKGHSHVYWYRQLPEEGLKFMVYLQKENIIDESGMPKERFSAEFPKEGPSILRIQQVVRGDSAAYFCASSPRGRNTGELFFGEGSRLTVL.

In its sample, this clonotype was seen many times. The genes are TRBV6-2 or TRBV6-3 and TRBJ2-7; D possibly matches TRBD1 or TRBD2 (5 bases each). V lost 8 bases and J lost 3, with 11 bases in between. Germline values: CDR1 MNHEY, CDR2 SVGEGT. CDR3 length: 12 residues. In DNA, the CDR3 is TGTGCCAGCGGGGCGGGCTTCTACGAGCAGTACTTC. It is translated as CASGAGFYEQYF.

The chain joins TRBV5-1 to TRBJ2-1; TRBD2 matches 12 bases. This CDR3 has 18 amino acids. Germline lookup yields CDR1 SGHRS and CDR2 YFSETQ. Germline trimming cut 4 bases from V and 3 bases from J; bases unmatched to any gene: 11. CDR3 in DNA: TGCGCCAGCAGCCAGACTAGCGGGAGTTCTCAGCTCTACAATGAGCAGTTCTTC. Protein product: CASSQTSGSSQLYNEQFF.

The rearrangement links TRBV14 to TRBJ2-3; 9 bases are a match to TRBD2. J lost 4 bases, V lost 0 bases, and 8 bases had no gene match. The CDR3 consists of 17 residues. Germline V gene lookup returns CDR1 SGHDN and CDR2 FVKESK. The CDR3 protein is CASSQEISGSLADTQYF. Here the CDR3 DNA reads TGTGCCAGCAGCCAAGAGATTAGCGGGAGTTTGGCAGATACGCAGTATTTT.

V and J are TRBV7-2 and TRBJ2-3, with D unclear. Trimming took 0 bases from V and 2 from J, leaving 15 bases between them. Germline V gene data show CDR1 as SGHTA and CDR2 as FQGNSA. The CDR3 extends over 17 amino acids. CDR3 loop: CASSLAATPSYTDTQYF. The DNA of the CDR3 is TGTGCCAGCAGCTTAGCGGCGACGCCTAGTTACACAGATACGCAGTATTTT.

The chain links TRBV6-5 to TRBJ2-5, with TRBD1 matching over 8 bases. The CDR3 contains 16 residues. The germline V gene encodes CDR1 MNHEY and CDR2 SVGAGI. V dropped 0 bases and J dropped 3; count of bases not matched to a gene: 6. The DNA for the CDR3 is TGTGCCAGCAGTTACTCTTTCGGGACAGGAGAAGAGACCCAGTACTTC. It is translated as CASSYSFGTGEETQYF.

This clonotype was seen many times. The chain uses TRBV7-3 and TRBJ2-7, with D perhaps TRBD1 (6 bases). Germline-derived CDR1 and CDR2 are SGHTA and FQGTGA. The CDR3 contains 15 residues. Trimming cost V 2 bases and J 7 bases, with 18 bases left between them. This chain's CDR3 is CASSLQGSRFGEQYF. Here the CDR3 DNA reads TGTGCCAGCAGCTTACAGGGGTCACGTTTCGGAGAGCAGTACTTC.

The gene calls are TRBV11-2 and TRBJ2-5; no clear D gene. The CDR3 sequence is 15 residues long. Trimming left V 2 bases short and J 4 bases short, with 14 bases between. Germline V gives CDR1 SGHAT, CDR2 FQNNGV. DNA of the CDR3: TGTGCCAGCAGCTTACTTTGGTCCGGGCGAGAGACCCAGTACTTC. Translated: CASSLLWSGRETQYF.

In this sample, this clonotype turned up many times. The chain uses TRBV9 and TRBJ2-2; 10 bases map to TRBD2. This CDR3 comprises 15 residues. V was pared by 3 bases and J by 5 bases, with 4 bases of the junction left unmatched. Germline CDR1 SGDLS, CDR2 YYNGEE. For the CDR3, the DNA is TGTGCCAGCAGCGACCTAGCGGGAGATACCGGGGAGCTGTTTTTT. As protein: CASSDLAGDTGELFF. Looking up the rest from reference TRBV9 and TRBJ2-2 gives the full variable domain: DSGVTQTPKHLITATGQRVTLRCSPRSGDLSVYWYQQSLDQGLQFLIQYYNGEERAKGNILERFSAQQFPDLHSELNLSSLELGDSALYFCASSDLAGDTGELFFGEGSRLTVL.

This clonotype was seen many times. The rearrangement uses TRBV29-1 and TRBJ2-3, with 7 nucleotides matching TRBD2. This CDR3 is 16 amino acids long. With V trimmed by 0 bases and J by 10 bases, 16 bases remained unmatched. Germline values: CDR1 SQVTM, CDR2 ANQGSEA. The CDR3 loop reads CSVEDRFRPGGAAQYF. The CDR3 nucleotides are TGCAGCGTTGAAGATCGTTTTCGTCCGGGAGGAGCGGCGCAGTATTTT.

Only a few counts were recorded for this clonotype. This sequence joins TRBV20-1 and TRBJ2-1; a possible D gene is TRBD2 (5 bases). Germline V lookup: CDR1 DFQATT, CDR2 SNEGSKA (reference sequence). Trimming cost V 1 base and J 2 bases, with 9 bases left between them. CDR3 size: 14 residues. The CDR3 is CSARAHGAYNEQFF. The CDR3 coding sequence is TGCAGTGCTAGAGCGCACGGGGCCTACAATGAGCAGTTCTTC.

This clonotype appeared many times. The V call is TRBV5-1, the J call TRBJ2-7; TRBD2 might be the D (6 bases). Germline V gene sequence: CDR1 SGHRS, CDR2 YFSETQ. V lost 0 bases and J lost 2, with 15 bases in between. The CDR3 has 16 residues. The CDR3 coding sequence is TGCGCCAGCAGCTTGGCCCGGGCTAGCGACACCTACGAGCAGTACTTC. Its translation: CASSLARASDTYEQYF.

The genes are TRBV7-9 and TRBJ1-1; D gene ambiguous. V lost 0 bases to trimming and J lost 8 bases, with 7 bases between them. In germline, CDR1 is SEHNR, CDR2 FQNEAQ (reference sequence). The CDR3 consists of 12 residues. The CDR3 bases are TGTGCCAGCAGCTTAGCGTTGGTCGAAGCTTTCTTT. It codes for CASSLALVEAFF.

Many counts were recorded for this clonotype. The chain links TRBV27 to TRBJ2-1; the D gene is possibly TRBD1 (5 bases). The CDR3 runs to 13 residues. Germline V CDR1 and CDR2: MNHEY, SMNVEV (reference sequence). The V end lost 7 bases, the J end lost 4 bases, and 11 bases lay between the germline ends. The CDR3 spells CASKNQGYNEQFF. The CDR3 DNA reads as TGTGCCAGCAAAAACCAGGGTTACAATGAGCAGTTCTTC.

Many counts were recorded for this clonotype. This rearrangement joins TRBV12-3 or TRBV12-4 to TRBJ1-5, with D possibly being TRBD1 (6 bases). CDR3 length equals 14 residues. V was cut by 6 bases and J by 3 bases, with 12 bases left in between. CDR3: CASSRGQPNQPQHF. Written as DNA, the CDR3 is TGTGCCAGCAGCCGAGGACAGCCCAATCAGCCCCAGCATTTT.